This TCR beta chain was sequenced for a study of CD4 and CD8 cells across lung adenocarcinoma regions. A word on this clonotype: Possible read error: a much larger clone is one base away.

MiXCR was run by TCRdb on the PCR reads, yielding one entry per CDR3 protein. The sample lists about 19,000 distinct CDR3 sequences, roughly 46% occurring once. The receptor's source is a male donor with lung adenocarcinoma. The CD4 and CD8 labels of this study may be unreliable. Sequenced: CD4+ T cells from the margin of a lung tumor.

The CDR3 DNA is TGTGCCAGCAGCCAAGATCTATCTCCAGGCTACTCCTACGAGCAGTTCTTC. This sequence encodes CASSQDLSPGYSYEQFF. The chain carries TRBV14 and TRBJ2-1; D uncertain. The V end lost 0 bases, the J end lost 10 bases, and 22 bases lay between the germline ends. In germline, CDR1 is SGHDN, CDR2 FVKESK. The CDR3 is 17 amino acids. The full variable domain, its missing parts supplied by reference TRBV14 and TRBJ2-1, is EAGVTQFPSHSVIEKGQTVTLRCDPISGHDNLYWYRRVMGKEIKFLLHFVKESKQDESGMPNNRFLAERTGGTYSTLKVQPAELEDSGVYFCASSQDLSPGYSYEQFFGPGTRLTVL.